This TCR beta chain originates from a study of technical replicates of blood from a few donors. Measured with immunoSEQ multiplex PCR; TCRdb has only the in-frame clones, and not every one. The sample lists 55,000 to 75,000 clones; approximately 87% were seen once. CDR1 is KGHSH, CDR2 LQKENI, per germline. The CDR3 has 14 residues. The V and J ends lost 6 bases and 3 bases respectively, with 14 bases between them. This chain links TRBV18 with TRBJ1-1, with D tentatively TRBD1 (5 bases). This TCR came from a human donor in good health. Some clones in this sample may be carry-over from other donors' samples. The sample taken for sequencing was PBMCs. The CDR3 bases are TGTGCCAGCTCGGGGTCGGACACGCACACTGAAGCTTTCTTT. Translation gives CASSGSDTHTEAFF.